This is a list of T cell receptor beta chains from one sample in a study of CD8+ T cells in alopecia areata. The method was immunoSEQ multiplex PCR; TCRdb's version includes in-frame clones alone and lacks a portion of them. The repertoire holds approximately 140,000 clones, around 86% seen once, with about 15% in the top ten. The specimen was CD8+ T cells sorted from blood, collected at week 0. These receptors all come from a human donor with alopecia areata. CDR3s include the opening cysteine and the closing phenylalanine or tryptophan. The D gene is left open where the match is weak. Only part of the rows carry a size: once, few, many, or a class if the clone is expanded.

D gene,V gene,J gene,clone size,CDR3 DNA,CDR3 protein
.,TRBV30,TRBJ2-3,once,TGTGCCTGGACCGCACCCCTTATGGATACGCAGTATTTT,CAWTAPLMDTQYF
.,TRBV2,TRBJ2-2,.,TGTGCCAGCGATTCTGGACAGCCGAACACCGGGGAGCTGTTTTTT,CASDSGQPNTGELFF
.,TRBV5-6,TRBJ1-3,.,TGTGCCAGCAGCCCGGGTCTTGGGGGGACCCAAAACACCATATATTTT,CASSPGLGGTQNTIYF
TRBD1,TRBV4-1,TRBJ1-1,.,TGCGCCAGCAGCCTGGGGACAGGGATGAACACTGAAGCTTTCTTT,CASSLGTGMNTEAFF
.,TRBV6-5,TRBJ1-1,.,TGTGCCAGCAGTTGGACCGGGGCAGCCATGAACACTGAAGCTTTCTTT,CASSWTGAAMNTEAFF
TRBD2,TRBV5-1,TRBJ2-7,.,TGCGCCAGCAGCCCCGGACTAGCGGGAGACGAGCAGTACTTC,CASSPGLAGDEQYF
TRBD2,TRBV7-9,TRBJ2-3,.,TGTGCCAGCAGTAAAGGGACTAGCGGCTCTAGCACAGATACGCAGTATTTT,CASSKGTSGSSTDTQYF
.,TRBV13,TRBJ1-2,.,TGTGCCAGCAGCCCCAATCCTGGGCAGCCAAGCAGCTATGGCTACACCTTC,CASSPNPGQPSSYGYTF
TRBD1,TRBV27,TRBJ2-2,.,TGTGCCAGCAAACCGGGACAGTACACCGGGGAGCTGTTTTTT,CASKPGQYTGELFF
.,TRBV27,TRBJ2-7,.,TGTGCCAGCAGTTGGAAGGGGTCCTCCTACGAGCAGTACTTC,CASSWKGSSYEQYF
.,TRBV29-1,TRBJ2-7,.,TGCAGCGTTGGTGACGGCTCCTACGAGCAGTACTTC,CSVGDGSYEQYF
.,TRBV30,TRBJ2-5,.,TGTGCCTGGAGTCCGGGGGACTACCAAGAGACCCAGTACTTC,CAWSPGDYQETQYF
.,TRBV30,TRBJ2-7,.,TGTGCCTGGAGTGAAGGAGAGGCCTACGAGCAGTACTTC,CAWSEGEAYEQYF
.,TRBV5-5,TRBJ2-2,.,TGTGCCAGCAGCTTAGGACACAACACCGGGGAGCTGTTTTTT,CASSLGHNTGELFF
TRBD1,TRBV9,TRBJ2-2,.,TGTGCCAGCAGCGCGCAACAGGGGGCGAGCGGGGAGCTGTTTTTT,CASSAQQGASGELFF
.,TRBV7-9,TRBJ2-5,.,TGTGCCAGCAGCTTAGGAAGTCAGCCGCAGTACTTC,CASSLGSQPQYF
TRBD2,TRBV7-9,TRBJ2-7,.,TGTGCCAGCAGCTTTAGCGGGGTGGCGGACGAGCAGTACTTC,CASSFSGVADEQYF
TRBD1,TRBV25-1,TRBJ2-7,few,TGTGCCAGCAGTCCGGGACAGGGCCTGTACGAGCAGTACTTC,CASSPGQGLYEQYF
.,TRBV29-1,TRBJ2-1,.,TGCAGCGTTAGGGCGCCGCGGGATGAGCAGTTCTTC,CSVRAPRDEQFF
.,TRBV7-9,TRBJ2-5,.,TGTGCCAGCCTGCCTTGGGGGCCCGGGGGGCGCGGCCAAGAGACCCAGTACTTC,CASLPWGPGGRGQETQYF
.,TRBV30,TRBJ1-1,.,TGTGCCTGGAGTTCGGCGAACACTGAAGCTTTCTTT,CAWSSANTEAFF
.,TRBV4-2,TRBJ2-3,.,TGTGCCAGCAGCCAAGGTCGAGATGCAGATACGCAGTATTTT,CASSQGRDADTQYF
TRBD1,TRBV15,TRBJ2-7,.,TGTGCCACCAGCTTTACCGGGACAGGGAACGAGCAGTACTTC,CATSFTGTGNEQYF
TRBD1,TRBV11-2,TRBJ1-5,once,TGTGCCAGCAGCAACACAACAGGGGCGAGCAATCAGCCCCAGCATTTT,CASSNTTGASNQPQHF
.,TRBV5-1,TRBJ2-7,.,TGCGCCAGCAGCTTGGGTTATTCGACGTCCTACGAGCAGTACTTC,CASSLGYSTSYEQYF
TRBD2,TRBV4-1,TRBJ2-7,.,TGCGCCAGCAGCCAGAGGACTAGTGACTACGAGCAGTACTTC,CASSQRTSDYEQYF
.,TRBV7-3,TRBJ2-6,.,TGTGCCAGCAGCTTAACGAATTTTGAGACTAACAACTCTGGGGCCAACGTCCTGACTTTC,CASSLTNFETNNSGANVLTF
TRBD1,TRBV11-2,TRBJ2-1,.,TGTGCCAGCAGCCCCAGACACGGACAGGGATCGGTCTTCGTCCATGAGCAGTTCTTC,CASSPRHGQGSVFVHEQFF
.,TRBV7-8,TRBJ2-5,.,TGTGCCAGCAGCTTCCCCTCCCAACAAGAGACCCAGTACTTC,CASSFPSQQETQYF
.,TRBV5-1,TRBJ2-1,.,TGCGCCAGCAGTCTTTCGTATGAGCAGTTCTTC,CASSLSYEQFF
.,TRBV11-2,TRBJ2-2,.,TGTGCCAGCAGCTTAGGCACCGGGGAGCTGTTTTTT,CASSLGTGELFF
.,TRBV29-1,TRBJ2-7,.,TGCAGCGTTGTGGTCCTCTCCTACGAGCAGTACTTC,CSVVVLSYEQYF
TRBD1,TRBV29-1,TRBJ2-2,.,TGCAGCGTTGAGGGGACAGGGGAGAACACCGGGGAGCTGTTTTTT,CSVEGTGENTGELFF
.,TRBV29-1,TRBJ2-1,.,TGCAGCGGGTTAGAGGGTGAGCAGTTCTTC,CSGLEGEQFF
.,TRBV6-5,TRBJ2-7,.,TGTGCCAGCAGCCGTCGAGGGGACGAGCAGTACTTC,CASSRRGDEQYF
TRBD1,TRBV6-5,TRBJ2-7,.,TGTGCCAGCAGTACGGGACAGCCCTACGAGCAGTACTTC,CASSTGQPYEQYF
TRBD1,TRBV7-9,TRBJ2-2,.,TGTGCCAGCAGCCCCCGACAGGGCGGGACCGGGGAGCTGTTTTTT,CASSPRQGGTGELFF
.,TRBV5-6,TRBJ2-1,few,TGTGCCAGCAGCTTGGGCGCAGGGAACTTCGCAGGAATCTTC,CASSLGAGNFAGIF
.,TRBV29-1,TRBJ2-3,.,TGCAGCGTTGTTCAGCGAGACACAGATACGCAGTATTTT,CSVVQRDTDTQYF
TRBD1,TRBV11-2,TRBJ2-3,.,TGTGCCAGCAGCTTATTGGGACAGGAGAGTGATACGCAGTATTTT,CASSLLGQESDTQYF
.,TRBV2,TRBJ2-1,.,TGTGCCAGCAGGGGGTCTGAGCAGTTCTTC,CASRGSEQFF